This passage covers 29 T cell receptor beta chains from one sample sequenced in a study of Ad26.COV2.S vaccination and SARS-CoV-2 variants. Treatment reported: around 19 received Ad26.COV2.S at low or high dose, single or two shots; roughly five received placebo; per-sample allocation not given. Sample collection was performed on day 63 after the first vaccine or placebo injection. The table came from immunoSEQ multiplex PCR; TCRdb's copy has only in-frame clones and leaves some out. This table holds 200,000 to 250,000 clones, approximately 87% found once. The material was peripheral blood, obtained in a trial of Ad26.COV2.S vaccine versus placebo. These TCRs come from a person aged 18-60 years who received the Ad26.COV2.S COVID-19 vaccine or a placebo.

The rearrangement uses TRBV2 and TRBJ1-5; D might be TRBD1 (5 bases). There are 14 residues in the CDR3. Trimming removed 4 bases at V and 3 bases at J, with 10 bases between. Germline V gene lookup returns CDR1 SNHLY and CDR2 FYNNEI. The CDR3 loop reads CASSVGRVNQPQHF. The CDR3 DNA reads TGTGCCAGCAGTGTCGGCAGGGTCAATCAGCCCCAGCATTTT.

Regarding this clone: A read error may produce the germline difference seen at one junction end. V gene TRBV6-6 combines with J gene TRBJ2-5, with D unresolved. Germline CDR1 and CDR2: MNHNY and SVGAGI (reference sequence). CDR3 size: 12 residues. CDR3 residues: CASSQARQTTNF. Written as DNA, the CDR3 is TGTGCCAGCAGTCAAGCTCGCCAGACAACTAACTTC.

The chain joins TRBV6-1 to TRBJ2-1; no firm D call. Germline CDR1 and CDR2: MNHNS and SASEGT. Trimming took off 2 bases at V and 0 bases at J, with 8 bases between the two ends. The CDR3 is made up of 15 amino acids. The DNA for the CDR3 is TGTGCCAGCAGTGAAATACCTAGCTCCTACAATGAGCAGTTCTTC. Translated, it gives CASSEIPSSYNEQFF.

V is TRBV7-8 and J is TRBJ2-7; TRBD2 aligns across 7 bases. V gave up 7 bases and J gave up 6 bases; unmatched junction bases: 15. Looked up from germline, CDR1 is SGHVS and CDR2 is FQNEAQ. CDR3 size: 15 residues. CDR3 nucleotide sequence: TGTGCCAGCACCCCCGGACTAGTGAGGGTCGGCGAGCAGTACTTC. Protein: CASTPGLVRVGEQYF.

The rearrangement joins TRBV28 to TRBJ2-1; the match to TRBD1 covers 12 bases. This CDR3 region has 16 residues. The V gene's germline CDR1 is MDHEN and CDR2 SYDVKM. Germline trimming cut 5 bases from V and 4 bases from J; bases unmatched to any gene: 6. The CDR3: CASSPGDRGPYNEQFF. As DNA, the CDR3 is TGTGCCAGCAGTCCCGGGGACAGGGGGCCTTACAATGAGCAGTTCTTC.

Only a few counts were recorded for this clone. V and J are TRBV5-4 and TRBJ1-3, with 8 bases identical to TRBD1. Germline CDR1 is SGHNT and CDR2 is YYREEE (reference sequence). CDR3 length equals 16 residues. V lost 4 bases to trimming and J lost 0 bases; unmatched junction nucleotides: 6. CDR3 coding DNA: TGTGCCAGCAGCCGGGGGGACAGGAGCTCTGGAAACACCATATATTTT. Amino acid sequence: CASSRGDRSSGNTIYF.

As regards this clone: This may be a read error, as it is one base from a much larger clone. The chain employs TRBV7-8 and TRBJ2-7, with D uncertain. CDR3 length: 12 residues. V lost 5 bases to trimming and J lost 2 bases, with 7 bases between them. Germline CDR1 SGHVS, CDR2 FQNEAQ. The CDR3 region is CASSPRPYEQYF. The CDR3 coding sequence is TGTGCCAGCAGCCCCCGGCCCTACGAGCAGTACTTC.

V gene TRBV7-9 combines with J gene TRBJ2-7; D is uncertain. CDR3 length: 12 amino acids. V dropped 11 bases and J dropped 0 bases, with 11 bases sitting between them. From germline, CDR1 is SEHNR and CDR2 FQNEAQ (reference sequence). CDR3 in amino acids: CALERHSYEQYF. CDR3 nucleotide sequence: TGTGCCTTGGAGCGTCACTCCTACGAGCAGTACTTC.

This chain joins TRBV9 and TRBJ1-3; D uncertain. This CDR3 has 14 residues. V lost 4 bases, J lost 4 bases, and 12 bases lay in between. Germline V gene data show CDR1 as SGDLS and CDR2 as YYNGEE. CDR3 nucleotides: TGTGCCAGCAGCACGGCCTCGGGCGGAAACACCATATATTTT. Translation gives CASSTASGGNTIYF.

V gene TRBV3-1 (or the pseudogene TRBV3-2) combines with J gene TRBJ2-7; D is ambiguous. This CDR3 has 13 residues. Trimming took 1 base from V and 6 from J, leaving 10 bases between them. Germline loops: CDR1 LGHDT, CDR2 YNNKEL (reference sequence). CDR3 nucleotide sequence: TGTGCCAGCAGCCAAGTCCCCTCGGTCGAGCAGTACTTC. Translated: CASSQVPSVEQYF.

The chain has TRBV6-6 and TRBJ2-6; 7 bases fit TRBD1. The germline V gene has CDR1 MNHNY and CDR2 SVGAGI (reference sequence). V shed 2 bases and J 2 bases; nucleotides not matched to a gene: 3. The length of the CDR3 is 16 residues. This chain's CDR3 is CASSYQGGAGANVLTF. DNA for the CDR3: TGTGCCAGCAGTTACCAAGGGGGCGCTGGGGCCAACGTCCTGACTTTC.

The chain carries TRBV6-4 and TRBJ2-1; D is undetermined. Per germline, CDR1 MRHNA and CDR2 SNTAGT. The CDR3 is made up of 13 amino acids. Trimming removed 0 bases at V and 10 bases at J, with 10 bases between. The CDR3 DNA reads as TGTGCCAGCAGTGACTCTCAACCTGGGGAGCAGTTCTTC. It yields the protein CASSDSQPGEQFF.

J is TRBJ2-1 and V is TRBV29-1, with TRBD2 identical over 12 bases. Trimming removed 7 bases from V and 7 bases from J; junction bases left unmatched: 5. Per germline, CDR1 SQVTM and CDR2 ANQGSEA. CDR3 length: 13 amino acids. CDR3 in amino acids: CSAASGGGNEQFF. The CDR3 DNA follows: TGCAGCGCAGCTAGCGGGGGGGGTAATGAGCAGTTCTTC.

CDR3 nucleotides: TGTGCCAGCAGCATGGCGGGGGCCAACACCGGGGAGCTGTTTTTT. Translated: CASSMAGANTGELFF. This sequence joins TRBV4-2 and TRBJ2-2; D may be TRBD2 (7 bases). V was clipped by 5 bases and J by 2 bases, with 12 bases between them. CDR1 is LGHNA, CDR2 YNFKEQ, per germline. The length of the CDR3 is 15 residues.

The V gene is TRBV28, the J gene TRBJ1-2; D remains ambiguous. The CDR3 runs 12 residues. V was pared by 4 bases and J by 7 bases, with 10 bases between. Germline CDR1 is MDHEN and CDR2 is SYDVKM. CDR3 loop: CASSSGVGGYTF. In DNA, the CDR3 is TGTGCCAGCAGTTCCGGGGTGGGTGGCTACACCTTC.

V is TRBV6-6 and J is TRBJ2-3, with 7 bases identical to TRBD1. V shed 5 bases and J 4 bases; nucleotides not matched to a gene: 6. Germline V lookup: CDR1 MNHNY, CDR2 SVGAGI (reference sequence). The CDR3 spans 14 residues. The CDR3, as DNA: TGTGCCAGCAGTCAACACAGGGGCCCAGATACGCAGTATTTT. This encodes CASSQHRGPDTQYF.

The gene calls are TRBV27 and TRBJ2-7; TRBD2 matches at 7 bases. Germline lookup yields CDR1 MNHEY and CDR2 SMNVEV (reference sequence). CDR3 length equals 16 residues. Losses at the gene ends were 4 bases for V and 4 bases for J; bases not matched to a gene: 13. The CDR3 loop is CASSSLWAGVTYEQYF. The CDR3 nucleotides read TGTGCCAGCAGTTCCCTCTGGGCGGGAGTCACGTACGAGCAGTACTTC.

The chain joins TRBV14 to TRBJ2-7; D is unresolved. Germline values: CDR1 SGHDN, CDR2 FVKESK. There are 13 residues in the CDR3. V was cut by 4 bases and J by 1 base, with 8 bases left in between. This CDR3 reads CASSLLGSYEQYF. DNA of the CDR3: TGTGCCAGCAGCCTACTGGGTTCCTACGAGCAGTACTTC.

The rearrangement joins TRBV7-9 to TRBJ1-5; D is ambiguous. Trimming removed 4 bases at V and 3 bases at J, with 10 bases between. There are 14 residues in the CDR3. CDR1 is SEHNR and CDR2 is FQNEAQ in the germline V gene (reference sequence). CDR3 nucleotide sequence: TGTGCCAGCAGCTCCGGGCTAATCAATCAGCCCCAGCATTTT. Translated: CASSSGLINQPQHF.

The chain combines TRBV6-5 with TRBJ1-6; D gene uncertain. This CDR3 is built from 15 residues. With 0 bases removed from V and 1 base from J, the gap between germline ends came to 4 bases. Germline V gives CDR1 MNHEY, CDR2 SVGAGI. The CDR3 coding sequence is TGTGCCAGCAGTTACTCGTCATCCTATAATTCACCCCTCCACTTT. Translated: CASSYSSSYNSPLHF.

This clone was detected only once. Here the CDR3 reads CSVAGTVNNEQFF. The CDR3 DNA reads as TGCAGCGTTGCGGGGACAGTAAACAATGAGCAGTTCTTC. The chain couples TRBV29-1 to TRBJ2-1; the match to TRBD1 covers 7 bases. J lost 5 bases, V lost 4 bases, and 5 bases had no gene match. CDR3 length: 13 amino acids. Germline lookup yields CDR1 SQVTM and CDR2 ANQGSEA.

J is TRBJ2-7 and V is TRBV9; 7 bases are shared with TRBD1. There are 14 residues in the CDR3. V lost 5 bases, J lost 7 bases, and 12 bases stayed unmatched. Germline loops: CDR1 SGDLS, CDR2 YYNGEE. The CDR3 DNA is TGTGCCAGCAGTTCATCCGGGACAGATTTTGAGCAGTACTTC. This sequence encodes CASSSSGTDFEQYF.

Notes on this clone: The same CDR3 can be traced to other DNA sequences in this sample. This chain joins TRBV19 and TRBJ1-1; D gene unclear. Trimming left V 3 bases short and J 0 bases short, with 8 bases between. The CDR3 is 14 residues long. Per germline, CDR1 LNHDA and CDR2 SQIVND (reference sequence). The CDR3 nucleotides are TGTGCCAGTAGTATTAGCGGACTGAACACTGAAGCTTTCTTT. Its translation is CASSISGLNTEAFF.

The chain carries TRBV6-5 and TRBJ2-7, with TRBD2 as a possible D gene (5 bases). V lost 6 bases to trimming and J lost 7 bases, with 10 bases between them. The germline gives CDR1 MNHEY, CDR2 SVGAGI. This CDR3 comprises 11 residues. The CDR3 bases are TGTGCCAGCAGCGCACGGGGTGAGCAGTACTTC. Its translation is CASSARGEQYF.

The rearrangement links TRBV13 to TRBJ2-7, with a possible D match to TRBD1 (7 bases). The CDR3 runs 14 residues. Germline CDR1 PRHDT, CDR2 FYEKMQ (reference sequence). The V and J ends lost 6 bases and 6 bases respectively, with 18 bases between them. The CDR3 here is CASRPRGAVREQYF. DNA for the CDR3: TGTGCCAGCAGGCCCAGGGGGGCAGTTCGCGAGCAGTACTTC.

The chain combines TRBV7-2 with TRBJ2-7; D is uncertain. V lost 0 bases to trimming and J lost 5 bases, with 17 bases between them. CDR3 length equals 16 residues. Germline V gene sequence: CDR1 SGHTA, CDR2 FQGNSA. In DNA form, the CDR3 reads TGTGCCAGCAGCTTAGCCCCCCGGTACTCGAAGGACGAGCAGTACTTC. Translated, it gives CASSLAPRYSKDEQYF.

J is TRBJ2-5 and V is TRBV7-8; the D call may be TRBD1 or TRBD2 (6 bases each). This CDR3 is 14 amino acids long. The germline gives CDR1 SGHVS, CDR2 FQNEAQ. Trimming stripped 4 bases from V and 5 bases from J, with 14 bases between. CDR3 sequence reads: CASSSGARTETQYF. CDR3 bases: TGTGCCAGCAGCTCGGGGGCTAGGACTGAGACCCAGTACTTC.

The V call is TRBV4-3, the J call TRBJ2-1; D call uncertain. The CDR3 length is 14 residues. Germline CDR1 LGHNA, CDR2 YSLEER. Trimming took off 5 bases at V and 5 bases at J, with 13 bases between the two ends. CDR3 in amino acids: CASSSPLPDNEQFF. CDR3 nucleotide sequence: TGCGCCAGCAGCTCCCCTCTGCCCGACAATGAGCAGTTCTTC.

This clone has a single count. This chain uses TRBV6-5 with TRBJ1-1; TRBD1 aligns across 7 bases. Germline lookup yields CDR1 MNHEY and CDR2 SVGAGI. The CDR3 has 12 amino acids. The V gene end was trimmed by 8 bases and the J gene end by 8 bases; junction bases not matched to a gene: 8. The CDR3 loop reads CASRFGTAEAFF. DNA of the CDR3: TGTGCCAGCCGATTTGGGACAGCCGAAGCTTTCTTT.